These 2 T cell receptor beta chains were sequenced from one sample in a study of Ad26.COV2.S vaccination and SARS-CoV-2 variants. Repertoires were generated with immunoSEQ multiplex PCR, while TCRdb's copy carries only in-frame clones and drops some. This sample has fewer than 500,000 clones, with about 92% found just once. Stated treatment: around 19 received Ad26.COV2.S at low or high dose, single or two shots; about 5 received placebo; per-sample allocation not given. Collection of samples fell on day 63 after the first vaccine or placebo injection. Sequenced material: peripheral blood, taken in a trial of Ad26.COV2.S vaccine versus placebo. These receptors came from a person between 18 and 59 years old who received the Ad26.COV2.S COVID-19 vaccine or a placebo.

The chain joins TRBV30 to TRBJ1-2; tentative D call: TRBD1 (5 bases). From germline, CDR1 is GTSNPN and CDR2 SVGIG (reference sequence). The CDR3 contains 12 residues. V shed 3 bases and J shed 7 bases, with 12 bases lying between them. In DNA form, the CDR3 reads TGTGCCTGGAGAGGGGAGGGCAGTGGCTACACCTTC. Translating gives CAWRGEGSGYTF. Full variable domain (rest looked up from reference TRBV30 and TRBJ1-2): SQTIHQWPATLVQPVGSPLSLECTVEGTSNPNLYWYRQAAGRGLQLLFYSVGIGQISSEVPQNLSASRPQDRQFILSSKKLLLSDSGFYLCAWRGEGSGYTFGSGTRLTVV.

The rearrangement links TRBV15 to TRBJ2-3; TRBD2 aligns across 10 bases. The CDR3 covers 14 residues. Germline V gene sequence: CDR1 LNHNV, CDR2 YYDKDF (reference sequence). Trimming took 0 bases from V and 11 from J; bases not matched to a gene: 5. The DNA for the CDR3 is TGTGCCACCAGCAGAGACTTAGCGGGAGGTGGGCAGTATTTT. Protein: CATSRDLAGGGQYF.